The entry that follows covers one TCR beta chain sequence. Its antigen is still unknown. The data were obtained in a study of T cell repertoires in cytomegalovirus infection. Looked up from germline, CDR1 is DFQATT and CDR2 is SNEGSKA (reference sequence). V lost 0 bases, J lost 7 bases, and 10 bases stayed unmatched. The CDR3 is 15 residues long. Via MiXCR, TCRdb re-called the reads, giving one row per CDR3 protein. The data contain about 700,000 distinct CDR3 sequences, around 35% of them seen just once; the ten biggest clones take up 18%. The chain employs TRBV20-1 and TRBJ2-3, with 7 positions matching TRBD2. The sequencing here drew on cultured PBMCs, taken from culture after CMV antigen stimulation. This receptor was taken from a human donor in good health (CMV status not recorded). Some clones in this sample may be carry-over from other donors' samples. CDR3 sequence reads: CSARDPRTSANTQYF. Here the CDR3 DNA reads TGCAGTGCTAGAGATCCCAGAACTAGCGCCAATACGCAGTATTTT.